These 4 T cell receptor beta chains were all obtained from the same sample, sequenced in a study of blood T cell repertoires in COVID-19. Libraries were prepared by immunoSEQ multiplex PCR; TCRdb keeps only in-frame clonotypes and omits some of them. This sample has about 160,000 clones, with approximately 90% found just once. The sample taken for sequencing was peripheral blood. The receptors here all came from a man between 18 and 29 years old with acute or convalescent COVID-19.

The chain has TRBV5-1 and TRBJ1-6, with TRBD1 as a possible D gene (6 bases). Trimming removed 4 bases from V and 6 bases from J, with 17 bases in between. The germline V gene has CDR1 SGHRS and CDR2 YFSETQ. The CDR3 spans 16 residues. The CDR3 sequence: CASSREQGVGNSPLHF. DNA of the CDR3: TGCGCCAGCAGCCGTGAACAGGGTGTCGGTAATTCACCCCTCCACTTT.

The V gene is TRBV28, the J gene TRBJ1-1, with 8 nucleotides matching TRBD1. CDR1 and CDR2 (germline): MDHEN, SYDVKM. The V segment lost 9 bases and the J segment 4 bases; nucleotides outside the gene matches: 16. The CDR3 consists of 16 residues. CDR3 amino acids: CASTVPTGQGGTEAFF. The CDR3, as DNA: TGTGCCAGTACAGTCCCAACTGGACAGGGCGGCACTGAAGCTTTCTTT.

A few counts support this clone. The V and J genes are TRBV24-1 and TRBJ2-2; 11 nucleotides agree with TRBD2. The CDR3 spans 17 residues. CDR1 KGHDR and CDR2 SFDVKD come from the germline V gene. V lost 3 bases to trimming and J lost 3 bases; unmatched junction nucleotides: 5. Here the CDR3 reads CATSDVTSGKDTGELFF. The CDR3 DNA sequence: TGTGCCACCAGTGATGTGACTAGCGGGAAGGACACCGGGGAGCTGTTTTTT.

This chain links TRBV4-1 with TRBJ2-2, with a weak D call TRBD2 (5 bases). Trimming took 5 bases from V and 6 from J, leaving 10 bases between them. CDR3 size: 13 residues. Germline V gene sequence: CDR1 MGHRA, CDR2 YSYEKL. In DNA form, the CDR3 reads TGCGCCAGCAGCGAGGGTATGGCCGGGGAGCTGTTTTTT. This translates into CASSEGMAGELFF.